This is a list of T cell receptor beta chains from one sample in a study of regulatory T cells in long-lasting Graves disease. TCRdb re-called the multiplex PCR reads through MiXCR, storing one row per CDR3 protein. Of approximately 400,000 distinct CDR3 sequences in the sample, around 20% were seen once. This specimen consisted of peripheral blood mononuclear cells (PBMCs), obtained when the disease was refractory, from a patient treated with antithyroid drugs. Source of these receptors: a female donor with Graves disease. CDR3s include the opening cysteine and the closing phenylalanine or tryptophan. D genes are given only for firm matches. Only some rows state a clone size, as once, few, many or a class for expanded clones.

V gene	J gene	D gene	clone size	CDR3 DNA	CDR3 protein
TRBV20-1	TRBJ2-5	NA	many	TGCAGTGCTACGACCGGGACGGAATACCAAGAGACCCAGTACTTC	CSATTGTEYQETQYF
TRBV2	TRBJ2-7	NA	NA	TGTGCCAGCAGGACGTGGGGGAGATACGAGCAGTACTTC	CASRTWGRYEQYF
TRBV2	TRBJ1-5	TRBD1	many	TGTGCCAGCAGTTCGGACAGGGACCAGCCCCAGCATTTT	CASSSDRDQPQHF
TRBV5-1	TRBJ1-1	TRBD1	NA	TGCGCCAGCAGCTTGTCCGGGACAGGGCTGACTGAAGCTTTCTTT	CASSLSGTGLTEAFF
TRBV11-2	TRBJ1-4	NA	few	TGTGCCAGCAGCCCACAGGGTGAAAAACTGTTTTTT	CASSPQGEKLFF
TRBV30	TRBJ2-2	NA	few	TGTGCCTGGAGGGCCATTGGCACCGGGGAGCTGTTTTTT	CAWRAIGTGELFF
TRBV28	TRBJ1-3	NA	few	TGTGCCAGCAGCCCGACGGGGGCCAAGGGAAACACCATATATTTT	CASSPTGAKGNTIYF
TRBV7-6	TRBJ1-6	NA	few	TGTGCCAGCAGCCTACGTCCCCCCAATTCACCCCTCCACTTT	CASSLRPPNSPLHF
TRBV28	TRBJ1-1	NA	many	TGTGCCAGCAGTTTTGGTTGGTTGGGATCTGGGACTGAAGCTTTCTTT	CASSFGWLGSGTEAFF
TRBV7-8	TRBJ1-6	TRBD1	many	TGTGCCAGCAGCTTAATCAGGGGGCATGATTCACCCCTCCACTTT	CASSLIRGHDSPLHF
TRBV29-1	TRBJ2-5	NA	NA	TGCAGCCCCAGACTAGTTCTAGGCTTAGAGACCCAGTACTTC	CSPRLVLGLETQYF
TRBV12-3/TRBV12-4	TRBJ2-3	TRBD2	many	TGTGCCAGCAGTCCGAACGATGGACTAGCGGGAGCAAAGACGCAGTATTTT	CASSPNDGLAGAKTQYF
TRBV19	TRBJ1-5	TRBD1	few	TGTGCCAGTAGTATAGTTGACAGGGGCCAGCCCCAGCATTTT	CASSIVDRGQPQHF
TRBV28	TRBJ2-2	NA	few	TGTGCCAGCAGGGACGACAGGTTTACCGGGGAGCTGTTTTTT	CASRDDRFTGELFF
TRBV7-2	TRBJ1-2	TRBD1	NA	TGTGCCAGCAGCTTAGTTCGGGGACAGGGGGTTTATGGCTACACCTTC	CASSLVRGQGVYGYTF
TRBV19	TRBJ1-1	NA	many	TGTGCCAGTAGTATAGAGAAGGGGGTTGTGAACACTGAAGCTTTCTTT	CASSIEKGVVNTEAFF
TRBV28	TRBJ1-2	TRBD1	many	TGTGCCAGTCTAGGACAGGGCGACTATGGCTACACCTTC	CASLGQGDYGYTF
TRBV28	TRBJ2-7	TRBD2	many	TGTGCCAGCAGTACGGCAAGTGGCAGACGACTAGCGGGACACTACGAGCAGTACTTC	CASSTASGRRLAGHYEQYF
TRBV18	TRBJ1-5	TRBD1	NA	TGTGCCAGCTCTCGTGGGACAGGGGGCGGTCAGCCCCAGCATTTT	CASSRGTGGGQPQHF
TRBV20-1	TRBJ2-7	NA	many	TGCAGTGCTAGCGACGAGCGGAACTACGAGCAGTACTTC	CSASDERNYEQYF
TRBV6-1	TRBJ1-2	TRBD1	NA	TGTGCCAGCAACCAGGGGGTCCCTGGCTACACCTTC	CASNQGVPGYTF
TRBV2	TRBJ1-4	TRBD1	NA	TGTGCCAGCAGTGTACCGAGGGGGACAGGTGCAACTAATGAAAAACTGTTTTTT	CASSVPRGTGATNEKLFF
TRBV6-2/TRBV6-3	TRBJ2-7	NA	NA	TGTGCCAGCAGTCCTACTCGGTCAGCCTACGGGCAGTACTTC	CASSPTRSAYGQYF
TRBV3-1	TRBJ1-3	NA	few	TGTGCCAGCAGCCGAACACAGAACTCGATCTCTGGAAACACCATATATTTT	CASSRTQNSISGNTIYF
TRBV13	TRBJ1-2	NA	NA	TGTGCCAGCAGCTTACCCTACGGCAGGGCCGATGGCTACACCTTC	CASSLPYGRADGYTF
TRBV10-3	TRBJ2-2	NA	NA	TGTGCCATCATGACGGGGGACACCGGGGAGCTGTTTTTT	CAIMTGDTGELFF
TRBV6-1	TRBJ1-1	TRBD1	many	TGTGCCAGCAGCAACTCAGGGGGCCGACCGAACACTGAAGCTTTCTTT	CASSNSGGRPNTEAFF
TRBV10-3	TRBJ1-6	NA	NA	TGTGCCATCAGTGATCGAGGGCGTTCACCCCTCCACTTT	CAISDRGRSPLHF
TRBV6-2/TRBV6-3	TRBJ2-1	TRBD2	NA	TGTGCCAGCAGCCAAGAATTAGCGGGAGCTAATGAGCAGTTCTTC	CASSQELAGANEQFF
TRBV10-3	TRBJ1-1	TRBD1	NA	TGTGCCATCAGTGAGTTTCGTATCAGGGGAGGGGGCCTTTTCATGAACACTGAAGCTTTCTTT	CAISEFRIRGGGLFMNTEAFF
TRBV28	TRBJ2-1	NA	NA	TGTGCCAGCAGTTCCCCTGAGTTTCCTCGCTCATATGAGCAGTTCTTC	CASSSPEFPRSYEQFF
TRBV11-2	TRBJ2-5	NA	many	TGTGCCAGCAGCTTAGGGATGGAGACCCAGTACTTC	CASSLGMETQYF
TRBV29-1	TRBJ2-5	NA	few	TGCAGCGTTTATGGCAGTGTGTGGCAAGAGACCCAGTACTTC	CSVYGSVWQETQYF
TRBV6-1	TRBJ1-2	TRBD1	few	TGTGCCAGCAGTGAAAGGACAGGGCGGGGTGGCTACACCTTC	CASSERTGRGGYTF